This T cell receptor (beta chain) comes out of a study of T-cell reconstitution after alpha-beta-depleted transplantation in children. A library of TCRbeta sequences, prepared with unique molecular identifiers, was generated. TCRdb used MiXCR to reprocess the PCR reads, holding one entry per CDR3 protein. This sample carries roughly 670,000 distinct CDR3 sequences, about an eighth of them seen once, and the ten largest clones take 0.79%. The sample holds a few counts of this clonotype. Its target is not known. Study-wide results and limits: Hyperexpanded clones declined; after one year, newly produced T cells mostly supplied diversity. Several hundred rapidly expanded clones from non-depleted graft cells reportedly supplied alpha-beta T cells about two months post-transplant.

The sequencing used PBMCs, collected before TCRalphabeta/CD19-depleted stem cell transplant. This clonotype originated in a girl aged 2-10 years with congenital amegakaryocytic thrombocytopenia, due to receive a stem cell transplant.

The CDR3, as DNA: TGTGCCAGCAGTTTTGGGACAGGGAAATCGGACACTGAAGCTTTCTTT. This translates into CASSFGTGKSDTEAFF. The genes are TRBV27 and TRBJ1-1; 9 positions match TRBD1. The germline V gene has CDR1 MNHEY and CDR2 SMNVEV (reference sequence). The CDR3 runs 16 residues. Unmatched junction bases numbered 8, after V lost 3 bases and J lost 3 bases.